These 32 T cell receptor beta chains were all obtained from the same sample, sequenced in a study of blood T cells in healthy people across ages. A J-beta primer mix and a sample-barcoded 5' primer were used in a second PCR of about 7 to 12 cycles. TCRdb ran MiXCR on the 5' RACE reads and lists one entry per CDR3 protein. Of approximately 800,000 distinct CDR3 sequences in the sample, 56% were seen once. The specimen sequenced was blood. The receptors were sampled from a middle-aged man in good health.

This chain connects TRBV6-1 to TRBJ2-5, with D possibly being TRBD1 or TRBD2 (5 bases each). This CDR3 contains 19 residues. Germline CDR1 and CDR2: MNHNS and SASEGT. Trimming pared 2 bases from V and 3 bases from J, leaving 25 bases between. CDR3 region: CASSEMVIGGRAREETQYF. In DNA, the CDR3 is TGTGCCAGCAGTGAAATGGTAATAGGAGGCAGGGCCCGCGAAGAGACCCAGTACTTC.

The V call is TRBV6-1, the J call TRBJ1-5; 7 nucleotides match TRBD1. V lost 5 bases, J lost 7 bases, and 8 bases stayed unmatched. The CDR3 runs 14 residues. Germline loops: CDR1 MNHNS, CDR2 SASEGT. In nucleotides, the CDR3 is TGTGCCAGCAGTTTAGAGGGACAGTTCCAGCCCCAGCATTTT. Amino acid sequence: CASSLEGQFQPQHF.

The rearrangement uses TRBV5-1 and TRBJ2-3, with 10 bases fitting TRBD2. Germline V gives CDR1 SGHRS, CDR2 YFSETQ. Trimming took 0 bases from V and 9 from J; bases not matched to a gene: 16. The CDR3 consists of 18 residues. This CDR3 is CASSLEASGGALRRTQYF. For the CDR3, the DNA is TGCGCCAGCAGCTTGGAAGCTAGCGGGGGAGCGCTTAGGAGAACGCAGTATTTT. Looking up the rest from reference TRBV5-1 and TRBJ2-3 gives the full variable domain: KAGVTQTPRYLIKTRGQQVTLSCSPISGHRSVSWYQQTPGQGLQFLFEYFSETQRNKGNFPGRFSGRQFSNSRSEMNVSTLELGDSALYLCASSLEASGGALRRTQYFGPGTRLTVL.

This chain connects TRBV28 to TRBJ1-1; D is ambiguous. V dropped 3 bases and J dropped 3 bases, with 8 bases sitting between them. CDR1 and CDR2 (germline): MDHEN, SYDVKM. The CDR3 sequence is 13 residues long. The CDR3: CASSFPMDTEAFF. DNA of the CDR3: TGTGCCAGCAGTTTCCCGATGGACACTGAAGCTTTCTTT.

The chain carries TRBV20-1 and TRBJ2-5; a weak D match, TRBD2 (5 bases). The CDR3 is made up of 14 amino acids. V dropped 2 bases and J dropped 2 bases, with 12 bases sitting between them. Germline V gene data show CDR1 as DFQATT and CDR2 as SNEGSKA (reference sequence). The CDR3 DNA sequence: TGCAGTGCTAGACGGGGTAGCGAGCAAGAGACCCAGTACTTC. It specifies CSARRGSEQETQYF.

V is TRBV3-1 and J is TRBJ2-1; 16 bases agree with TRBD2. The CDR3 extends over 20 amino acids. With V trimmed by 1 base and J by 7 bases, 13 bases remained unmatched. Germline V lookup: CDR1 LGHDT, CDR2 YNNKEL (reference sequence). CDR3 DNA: TGTGCCAGCAGCCAAGTTGTCGGGACTAGCGGGGGGGGTATGAAGAATGAGCAGTTCTTC. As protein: CASSQVVGTSGGGMKNEQFF.

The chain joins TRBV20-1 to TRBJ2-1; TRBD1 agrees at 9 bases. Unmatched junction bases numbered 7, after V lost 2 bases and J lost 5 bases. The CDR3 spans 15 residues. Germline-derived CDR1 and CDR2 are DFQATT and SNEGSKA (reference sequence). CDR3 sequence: CSARSRDRAHNEQFF. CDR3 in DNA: TGCAGTGCTAGATCCCGGGACAGGGCCCACAATGAGCAGTTCTTC.

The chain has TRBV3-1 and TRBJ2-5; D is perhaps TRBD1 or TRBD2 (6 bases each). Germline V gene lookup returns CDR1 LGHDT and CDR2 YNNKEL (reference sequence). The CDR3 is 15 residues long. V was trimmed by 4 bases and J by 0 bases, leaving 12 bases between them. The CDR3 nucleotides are TGTGCCAGCAGCCTCCAAGGGGGGTACCAAGAGACCCAGTACTTC. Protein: CASSLQGGYQETQYF.

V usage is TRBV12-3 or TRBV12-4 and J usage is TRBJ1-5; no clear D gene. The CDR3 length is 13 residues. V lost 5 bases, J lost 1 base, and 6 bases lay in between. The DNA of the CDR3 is TGTGCCAGCAGTCCTCCCAGCAATCAGCCCCAGCATTTT. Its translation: CASSPPSNQPQHF.

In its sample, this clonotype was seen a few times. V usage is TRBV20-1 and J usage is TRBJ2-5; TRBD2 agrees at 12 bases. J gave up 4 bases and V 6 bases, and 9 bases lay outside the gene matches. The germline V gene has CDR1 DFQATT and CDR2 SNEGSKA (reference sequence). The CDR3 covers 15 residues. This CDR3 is CSATSSGGAGETQYF. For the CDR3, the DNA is TGCAGTGCCACGTCTAGCGGGGGGGCCGGAGAGACCCAGTACTTC.

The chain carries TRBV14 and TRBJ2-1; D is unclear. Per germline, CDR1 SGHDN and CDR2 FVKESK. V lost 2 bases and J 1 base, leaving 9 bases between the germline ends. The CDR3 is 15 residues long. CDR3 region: CASSQLVGSYNEQFF. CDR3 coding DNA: TGTGCCAGCAGCCAACTGGTGGGGTCCTACAATGAGCAGTTCTTC.

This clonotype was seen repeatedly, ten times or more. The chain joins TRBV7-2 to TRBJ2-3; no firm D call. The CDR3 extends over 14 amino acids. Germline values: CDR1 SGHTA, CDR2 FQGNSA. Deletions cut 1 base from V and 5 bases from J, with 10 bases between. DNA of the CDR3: TGTGCCAGCAGCTTAGGTTCGTCTGGAGATACGCAGTATTTT. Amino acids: CASSLGSSGDTQYF.

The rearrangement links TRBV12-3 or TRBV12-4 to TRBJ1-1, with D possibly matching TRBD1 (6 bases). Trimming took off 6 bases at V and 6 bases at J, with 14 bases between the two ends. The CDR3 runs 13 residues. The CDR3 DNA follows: TGTGCCAGCAGAACCTTCCCAGGGGCTGAAGCTTTCTTT. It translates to CASRTFPGAEAFF.

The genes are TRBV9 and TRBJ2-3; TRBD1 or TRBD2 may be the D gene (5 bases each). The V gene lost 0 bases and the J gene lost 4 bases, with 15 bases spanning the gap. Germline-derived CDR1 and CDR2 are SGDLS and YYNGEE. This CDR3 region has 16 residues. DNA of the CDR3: TGTGCCAGCAGCGTAGGAATCAACCGGGACCCAGATACGCAGTATTTT. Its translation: CASSVGINRDPDTQYF.

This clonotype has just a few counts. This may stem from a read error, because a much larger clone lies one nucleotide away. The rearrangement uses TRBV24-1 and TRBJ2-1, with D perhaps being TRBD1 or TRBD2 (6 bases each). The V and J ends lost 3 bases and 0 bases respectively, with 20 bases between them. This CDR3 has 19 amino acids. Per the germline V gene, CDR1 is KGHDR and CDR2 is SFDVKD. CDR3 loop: CATSDPSPSGASSYNEQFF. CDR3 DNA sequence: TGTGCCACCAGTGATCCCTCGCCATCGGGGGCAAGCTCCTACAATGAGCAGTTCTTC.

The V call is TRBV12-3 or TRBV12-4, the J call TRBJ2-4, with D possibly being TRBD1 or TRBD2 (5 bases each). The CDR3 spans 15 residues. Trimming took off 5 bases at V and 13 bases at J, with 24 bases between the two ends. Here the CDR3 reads CASSPGVSGLNEQYF. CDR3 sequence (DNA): TGTGCCAGCAGTCCCGGGGTGTCGGGGCTCAATGAGCAGTACTTC.

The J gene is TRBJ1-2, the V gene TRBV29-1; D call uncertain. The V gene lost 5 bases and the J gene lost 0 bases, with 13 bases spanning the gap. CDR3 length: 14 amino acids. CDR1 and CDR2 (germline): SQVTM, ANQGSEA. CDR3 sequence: CSVSAGGPNYGYTF. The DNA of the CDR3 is TGCAGCGTTTCCGCCGGAGGACCTAACTATGGCTACACCTTC.

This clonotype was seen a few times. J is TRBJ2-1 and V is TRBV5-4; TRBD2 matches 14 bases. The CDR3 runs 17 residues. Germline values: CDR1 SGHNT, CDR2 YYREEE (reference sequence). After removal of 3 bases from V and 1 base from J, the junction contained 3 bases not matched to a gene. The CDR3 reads CASSSGLAGGSYNEQFF. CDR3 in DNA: TGTGCCAGCAGCTCTGGACTAGCGGGAGGTTCCTACAATGAGCAGTTCTTC.

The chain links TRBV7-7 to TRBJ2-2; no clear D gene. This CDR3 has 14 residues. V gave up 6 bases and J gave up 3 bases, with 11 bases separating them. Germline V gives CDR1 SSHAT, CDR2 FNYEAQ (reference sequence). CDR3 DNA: TGTGCCAGCAGGCTCTCGGGTGACACCGGGGAGCTGTTTTTT. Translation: CASRLSGDTGELFF.

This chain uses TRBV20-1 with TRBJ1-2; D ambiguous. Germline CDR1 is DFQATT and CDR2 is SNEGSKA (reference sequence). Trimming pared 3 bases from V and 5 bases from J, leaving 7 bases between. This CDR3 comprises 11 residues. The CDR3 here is CSASDGYGYTF. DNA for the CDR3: TGCAGTGCTAGCGACGGATATGGCTACACCTTC.

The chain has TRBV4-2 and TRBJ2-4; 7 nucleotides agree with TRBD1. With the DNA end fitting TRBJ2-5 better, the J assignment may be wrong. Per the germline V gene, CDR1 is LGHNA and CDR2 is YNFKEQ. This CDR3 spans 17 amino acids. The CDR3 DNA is TGTGCCAGCAGCCAAGAAGTTATGGGACAGTTCCTTAGGACCCAGTACTTC. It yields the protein CASSQEVMGQFLRTQYF.

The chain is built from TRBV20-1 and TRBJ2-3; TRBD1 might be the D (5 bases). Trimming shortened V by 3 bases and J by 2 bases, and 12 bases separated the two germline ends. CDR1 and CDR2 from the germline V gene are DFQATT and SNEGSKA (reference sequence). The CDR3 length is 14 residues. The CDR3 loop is CSASLGEYTDTQYF. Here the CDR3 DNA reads TGCAGTGCTAGCTTAGGGGAATACACAGATACGCAGTATTTT.

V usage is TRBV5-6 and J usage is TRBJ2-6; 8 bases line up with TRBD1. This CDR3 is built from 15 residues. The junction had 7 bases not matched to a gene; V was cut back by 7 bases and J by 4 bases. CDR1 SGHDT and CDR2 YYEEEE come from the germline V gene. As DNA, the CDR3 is TGTGCCAGCGTATGGACAGGGCCCGGGGCCAACGTCCTGACTTTC. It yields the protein CASVWTGPGANVLTF.

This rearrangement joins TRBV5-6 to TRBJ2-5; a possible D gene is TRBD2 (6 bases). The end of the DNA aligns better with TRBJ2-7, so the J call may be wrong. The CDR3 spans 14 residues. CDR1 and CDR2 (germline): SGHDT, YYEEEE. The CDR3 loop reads CASSFRGAPNEQYF. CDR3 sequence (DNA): TGTGCCAGCAGCTTCCGCGGGGCCCCAAACGAGCAGTACTTC.

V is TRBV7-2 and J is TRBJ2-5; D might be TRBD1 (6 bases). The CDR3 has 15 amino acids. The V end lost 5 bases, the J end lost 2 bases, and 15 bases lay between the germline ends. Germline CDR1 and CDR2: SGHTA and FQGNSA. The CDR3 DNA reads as TGTGCCAGCAGCCACCGGGACAACCTTCAAGAGACCCAGTACTTC. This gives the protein CASSHRDNLQETQYF.

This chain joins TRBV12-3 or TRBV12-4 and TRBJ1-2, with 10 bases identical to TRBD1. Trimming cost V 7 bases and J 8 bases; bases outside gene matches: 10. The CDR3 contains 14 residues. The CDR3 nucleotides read TGTGCCAGCAAATACGACAGGGGGCCGTGGGGCTACACCTTC. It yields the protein CASKYDRGPWGYTF.

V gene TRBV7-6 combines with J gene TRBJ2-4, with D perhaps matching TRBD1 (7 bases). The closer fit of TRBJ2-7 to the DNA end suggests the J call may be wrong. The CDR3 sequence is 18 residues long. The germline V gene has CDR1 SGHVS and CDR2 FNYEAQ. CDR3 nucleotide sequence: TGTGCCAGCAGCTTTGGGGCCAGAGGGGCGGGACAGATCTACGAGCAGTACTTC. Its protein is CASSFGARGAGQIYEQYF.

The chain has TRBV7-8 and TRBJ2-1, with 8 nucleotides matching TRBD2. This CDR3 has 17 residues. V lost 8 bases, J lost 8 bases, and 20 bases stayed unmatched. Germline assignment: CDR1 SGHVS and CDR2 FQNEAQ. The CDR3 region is CASSHPREGDEEDEQFF. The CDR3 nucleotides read TGTGCCAGCTCCCACCCTCGGGAGGGGGACGAGGAGGATGAGCAGTTCTTC. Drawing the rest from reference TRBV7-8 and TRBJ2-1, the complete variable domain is GAGVSQSPRYKVAKRGQDVALRCDPISGHVSLFWYQQALGQGPEFLTYFQNEAQLDKSGLPSDRFFAERPEGSVSTLKIQRTQQEDSAVYLCASSHPREGDEEDEQFFGPGTRLTVL.

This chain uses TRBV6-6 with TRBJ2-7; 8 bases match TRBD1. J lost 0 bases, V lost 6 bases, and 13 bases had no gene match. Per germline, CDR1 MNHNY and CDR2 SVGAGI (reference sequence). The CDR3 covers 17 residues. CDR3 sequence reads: CASRPIRQGTSSYEQYF. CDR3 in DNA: TGTGCCAGCAGACCAATCCGACAGGGGACGAGCTCCTACGAGCAGTACTTC.

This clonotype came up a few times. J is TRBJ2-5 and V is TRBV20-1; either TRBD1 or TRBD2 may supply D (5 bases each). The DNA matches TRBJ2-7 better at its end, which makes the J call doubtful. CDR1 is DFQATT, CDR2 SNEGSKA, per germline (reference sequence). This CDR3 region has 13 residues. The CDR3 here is CSARGPYGGEQYF. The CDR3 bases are TGCAGTGCTAGAGGTCCGTATGGGGGCGAGCAGTACTTC.

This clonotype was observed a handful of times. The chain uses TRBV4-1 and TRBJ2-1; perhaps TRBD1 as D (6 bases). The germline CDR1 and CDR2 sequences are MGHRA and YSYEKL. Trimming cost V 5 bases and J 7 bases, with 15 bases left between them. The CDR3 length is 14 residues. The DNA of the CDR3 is TGCGCCAGCAGCTACTCCGAACAGGGAAATGAGCAGTTCTTC. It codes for CASSYSEQGNEQFF.

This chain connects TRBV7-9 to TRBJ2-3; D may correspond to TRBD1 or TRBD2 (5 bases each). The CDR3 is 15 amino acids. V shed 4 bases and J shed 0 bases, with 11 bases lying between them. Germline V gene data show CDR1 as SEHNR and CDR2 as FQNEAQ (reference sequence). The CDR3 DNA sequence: TGTGCCAGCAGCTCCTGGGACCAGAGCACAGATACGCAGTATTTT. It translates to CASSSWDQSTDTQYF.